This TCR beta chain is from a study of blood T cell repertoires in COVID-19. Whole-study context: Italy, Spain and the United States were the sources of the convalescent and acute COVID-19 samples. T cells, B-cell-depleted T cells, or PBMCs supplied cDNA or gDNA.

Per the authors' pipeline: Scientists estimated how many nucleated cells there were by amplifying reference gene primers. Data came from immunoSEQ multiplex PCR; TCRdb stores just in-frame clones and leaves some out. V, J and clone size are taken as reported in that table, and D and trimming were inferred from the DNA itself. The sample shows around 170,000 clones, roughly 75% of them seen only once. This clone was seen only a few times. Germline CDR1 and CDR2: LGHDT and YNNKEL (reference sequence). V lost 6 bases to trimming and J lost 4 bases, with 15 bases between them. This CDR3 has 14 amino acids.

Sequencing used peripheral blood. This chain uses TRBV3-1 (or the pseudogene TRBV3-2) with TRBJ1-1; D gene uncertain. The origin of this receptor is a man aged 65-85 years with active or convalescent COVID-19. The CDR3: CASRPNTQVTEAFF. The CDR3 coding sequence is TGTGCCAGCAGGCCTAATACCCAGGTCACTGAAGCTTTCTTT.